What follows are 7 T cell receptor beta chains derived from one specimen sequenced in a study of T-cell reconstitution after alpha-beta-depleted transplantation in children (dated by TCRdb to 2016 to 2017). In light of the paper, this sample's treatment or condition label describes: allogeneic hematopoietic cell transplantation with graft depleted of TCRalphabeta T cells and CD19 B cells. The method behind the library was PCR. The instrument was an Illumina HiSeq 2500. Molecular barcoding was employed in the preparation of TCR libraries, with unique molecular identifiers being used to normalize TCRbeta repertoire quantification. The public reads were quality trimmed at Q25 with fastp and then assembled into clones with MiXCR by TCRdb, keeping productive beta chains. One record per CDR3 amino acid sequence lists the most common genes and DNA. The sample profile shows fewer than 250,000 distinct CDR3 sequences; just under 8.5% of them were found once. Just under 6.5% of the sample comes from the top ten.

Sequencing used PBMCs, mostly from graft donor cells, obtained 180 days after TCRalphabeta/CD19-depleted stem cell transplant. The receptors were gathered from a male patient between 5 and 17 years old who had a stem cell transplant for acute lymphoblastic leukemia, so the T cells may come from the graft donor.

This clonotype was counted only a few times. The CDR3 DNA is TGTGCCAGCAGCTTGCGGGGGCTGGGCACTGAAGCTTTCTTT. The encoded protein is CASSLRGLGTEAFF. This sequence joins TRBV5-5 and TRBJ1-1; D possibly corresponds to TRBD1 (6 bases). V dropped 1 base and J dropped 4 bases, with 11 bases sitting between them. This CDR3 region has 14 residues. Per germline, CDR1 SGHKS and CDR2 YYEKEE (reference sequence).

This clonotype has just a few counts. This chain links TRBV20-1 with TRBJ2-6, with 10 bases identical to TRBD2. Germline trimming cut 7 bases from V and 0 bases from J; bases unmatched to any gene: 3. This CDR3 region has 15 residues. Germline V CDR1 and CDR2: DFQATT, SNEGSKA (reference sequence). CDR3 loop: CSVAGGHSGANVLTF. The CDR3 coding sequence is TGCAGTGTAGCGGGAGGACACTCTGGGGCCAACGTCCTGACTTTC.

This clonotype appeared many times. The chain is built from TRBV7-7 and TRBJ2-2, with unresolved D. CDR1 is SSHAT and CDR2 is FNYEAQ in the germline V gene (reference sequence). V was pared by 1 base and J by 2 bases, with 11 bases between. This CDR3 comprises 16 residues. CDR3 coding DNA: TGTGCCAGCAGCTTAGAGGGCAGGATCAACACCGGGGAGCTGTTTTTT. This encodes CASSLEGRINTGELFF.

This clonotype has ten or more counts. The J gene is TRBJ2-1, the V gene TRBV19; D remains ambiguous. V lost 0 bases, J lost 6 bases, and 6 bases lay in between. The CDR3 has 13 amino acids. Per germline, CDR1 LNHDA and CDR2 SQIVND (reference sequence). The CDR3 nucleotides are TGTGCCAGTAGTATAGACTCAGCCAATGAGCAGTTCTTC. Translating it yields CASSIDSANEQFF.

The chain carries TRBV3-1 and TRBJ2-1, with TRBD2 identical over 16 bases. CDR3 length: 19 amino acids. Per the germline V gene, CDR1 is LGHDT and CDR2 is YNNKEL (reference sequence). The DNA for the CDR3 is TGTACCATCACCCTCCCCGGGACTAGCGGGGGGGCGTCCTACAATGAGCAGTTCTTC. This translates into CTITLPGTSGGASYNEQFF.

This clonotype has a count of ten or more. The chain links TRBV2 to TRBJ2-5; TRBD2 agrees at 11 bases. The CDR3 has 17 amino acids. Per the germline V gene, CDR1 is SNHLY and CDR2 is FYNNEI. The J segment lost 1 base and the V segment lost 0 bases, leaving 4 bases of the junction unmatched. CDR3 bases: TGTGCCAGCAGTGAAGCGCTTAGCGGGGGGGCCCAAGAGACCCAGTACTTC. The encoded protein is CASSEALSGGAQETQYF.

The table lists this clonotype with many counts. The junction differs from germline at one of its ends, possibly a read error. This rearrangement joins TRBV20-1 to TRBJ2-2; D might be TRBD2 (5 bases). Germline V gives CDR1 DFQATT, CDR2 SNEGSKA (reference sequence). CDR3 length: 11 residues. The CDR3, as DNA: TGCAGTACTAGTCGCCACGGGGAGCTGTTTTTT. Translation: CSTSRHGELFF.